This T cell receptor beta chain emerged from a study of blood T cell repertoires in COVID-19. About the study: Acute and convalescent COVID-19 samples came from the United States, Italy and Spain. T cells, B-cell-depleted T cells, or PBMCs provided the cDNA or gDNA that served as material.

Per the original data handling: It was from reference gene primer amplification that nucleated cell counts were estimated. Sequencing was performed with immunoSEQ multiplex PCR; in TCRdb, only in-frame clones are kept and a portion is missing. V and J calls and clone size are given by that table; D and trimming were obtained from the DNA. The sample records 150,000 to 180,000 clones, about 85% being singletons. The Seattle site enrolled patients during active infection and followed them longitudinally. The CDR3 is made up of 16 amino acids. With 6 bases clipped from V and 9 bases from J, the junction kept 13 bases outside the gene matches. From germline, CDR1 is MDHEN and CDR2 SYDVKM.

Material: peripheral blood. This sequence was found in a man between 60 and 70 years old with COVID-19, enrolled during active disease. The chain employs TRBV28 and TRBJ1-6; 8 bases are shared with TRBD1. For the CDR3, the DNA is TGTGCCAGCAGAGCCGGACAGGGTCTTGTGCGTTCACCCCTCCACTTT. It specifies CASRAGQGLVRSPLHF.